These 6 T cell receptor beta chains came from one sample sequenced in a study of identical twins. TCRdb redid the calling of the 5' RACE reads with MiXCR, one entry per CDR3 protein. The top ten clones hold roughly 0.97% of a sample with 700,000 or so distinct CDR3 sequences, roughly 8% of them seen once. The data also belong to a second study, concerning yellow fever vaccine responses in identical twins.

The sequenced material came from PBMCs. The origin of the receptors is a young woman in good health.

This clonotype has ten or more counts. The chain combines TRBV20-1 with TRBJ2-7; tentative D call: TRBD1 (5 bases). Germline loops: CDR1 DFQATT, CDR2 SNEGSKA (reference sequence). There are 11 residues in the CDR3. The germline V and J ends were trimmed by 6 bases and 3 bases, with 9 bases remaining between them. The DNA of the CDR3 is TGCAGTGCCAAGACAGTCTACGAGCAGTACTTC. This encodes CSAKTVYEQYF.

The gene calls are TRBV15 and TRBJ2-2, with a possible D match to TRBD2 (7 bases). V was trimmed by 3 bases and J by 2 bases, leaving 13 bases between them. The germline CDR1 and CDR2 sequences are LNHNV and YYDKDF (reference sequence). The CDR3 extends over 16 amino acids. CDR3 sequence (DNA): TGTGCCACCAGCAGGCCCGCGGGGGCCAACACCGGGGAGCTGTTTTTT. Its translation: CATSRPAGANTGELFF.

This clonotype appeared many times. The chain uses TRBV21-1 and TRBJ2-2; the D segment call TRBD1 is taken from the table without a DNA check. TRBV21-1 is tagged as a pseudogene. CDR3 length: 16 amino acids. Here the CDR3 reads CASSDRDRTNTGELFF. As DNA, the CDR3 is TGTGCCAGCAGCGACCGGGACAGGACGAACACCGGGGAGCTGTTTTTT.

This chain joins TRBV4-3 and TRBJ2-3, with TRBD2 matching over 8 bases. V shed 0 bases, J shed 2 bases, and the junction held 7 bases outside the gene matches. Germline V gene sequence: CDR1 LGHNA, CDR2 YSLEER. This CDR3 contains 17 residues. CDR3 residues: CASSQEPGGRPTDTQYF. In DNA, the CDR3 is TGCGCCAGCAGCCAAGAACCTGGCGGGAGGCCCACAGATACGCAGTATTTT.

There are many counts of this clonotype. The genes are TRBV14 and TRBJ2-1; 8 bases agree with TRBD2. Germline values: CDR1 SGHDN, CDR2 FVKESK. The CDR3 runs 17 residues. The trim removed 4 bases at V and 7 bases at J, leaving 15 bases unmatched. The CDR3 DNA is TGTGCCAGCAGCCCCCACGGGTTTAGCGGGACTCGTAATGAGCAGTTCTTC. It encodes CASSPHGFSGTRNEQFF.

This sequence joins TRBV5-1 and TRBJ2-7; 7 nucleotides line up with TRBD1. J gave up 3 bases and V 5 bases, and 8 bases lay outside the gene matches. The CDR3 totals 14 residues. Germline V gives CDR1 SGHRS, CDR2 YFSETQ. The CDR3 loop reads CASSTGTAFYEQYF. CDR3 nucleotide sequence: TGCGCCAGCAGTACCGGGACAGCCTTCTACGAGCAGTACTTC. Supplemented by reference TRBV5-1 and TRBJ2-7, the full variable domain reads KAGVTQTPRYLIKTRGQQVTLSCSPISGHRSVSWYQQTPGQGLQFLFEYFSETQRNKGNFPGRFSGRQFSNSRSEMNVSTLELGDSALYLCASSTGTAFYEQYFGPGTRLTVT.